Described below is a single TCR beta chain sequence and its context. The repertoire was sequenced with immunoSEQ multiplex PCR; TCRdb's copy has only in-frame clones and lacks some. Of some 150,000 clones in the sample, 85% to 90% were seen once. The data originate from a study of blood T cell repertoires in COVID-19. Study background: Sample material is recorded as cDNA or gDNA derived from T cells, B-cell-depleted T cells, or PBMCs.

The receptor's source is a woman aged 55-75 years with acute or convalescent COVID-19. Specimen: peripheral blood.

DNA of the CDR3: TGTGCCTGGAGCCTGGGGCCCATCTACGAGCAGTACTTC. It translates to CAWSLGPIYEQYF. The rearrangement links TRBV30 to TRBJ2-7, with D perhaps matching TRBD1 (5 bases). Germline V gives CDR1 GTSNPN, CDR2 SVGIG (reference sequence). This CDR3 has 13 residues. V was clipped by 3 bases and J by 3 bases, with 12 bases between them.